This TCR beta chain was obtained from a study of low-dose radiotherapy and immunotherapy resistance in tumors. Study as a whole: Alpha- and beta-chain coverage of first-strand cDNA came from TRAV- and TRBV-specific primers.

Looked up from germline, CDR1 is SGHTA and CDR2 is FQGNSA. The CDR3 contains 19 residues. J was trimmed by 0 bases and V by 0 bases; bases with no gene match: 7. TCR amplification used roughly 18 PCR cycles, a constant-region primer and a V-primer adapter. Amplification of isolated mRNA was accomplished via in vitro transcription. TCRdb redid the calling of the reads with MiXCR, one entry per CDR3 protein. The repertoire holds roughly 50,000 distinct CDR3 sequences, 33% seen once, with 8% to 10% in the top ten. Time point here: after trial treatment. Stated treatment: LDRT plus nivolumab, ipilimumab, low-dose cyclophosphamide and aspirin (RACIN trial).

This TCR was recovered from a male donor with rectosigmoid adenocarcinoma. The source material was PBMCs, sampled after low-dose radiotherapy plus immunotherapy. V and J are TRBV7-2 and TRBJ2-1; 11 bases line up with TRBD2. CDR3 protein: CASSLAVSGGGSSYNEQFF. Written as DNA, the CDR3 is TGTGCCAGCAGCTTAGCGGTTAGCGGGGGGGGGAGCTCCTACAATGAGCAGTTCTTC.